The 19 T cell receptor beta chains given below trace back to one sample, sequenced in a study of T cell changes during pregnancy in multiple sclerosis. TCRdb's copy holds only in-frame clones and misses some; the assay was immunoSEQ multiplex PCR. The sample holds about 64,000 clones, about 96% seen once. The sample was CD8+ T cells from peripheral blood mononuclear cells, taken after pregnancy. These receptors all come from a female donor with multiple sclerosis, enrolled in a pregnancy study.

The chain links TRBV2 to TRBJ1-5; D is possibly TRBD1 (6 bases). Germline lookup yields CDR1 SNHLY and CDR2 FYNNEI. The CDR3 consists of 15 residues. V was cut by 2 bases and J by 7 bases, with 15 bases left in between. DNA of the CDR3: TGTGCCAGCAGTGAAAATTTGGGGGCAAGACAGCCCCAGCATTTT. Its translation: CASSENLGARQPQHF.

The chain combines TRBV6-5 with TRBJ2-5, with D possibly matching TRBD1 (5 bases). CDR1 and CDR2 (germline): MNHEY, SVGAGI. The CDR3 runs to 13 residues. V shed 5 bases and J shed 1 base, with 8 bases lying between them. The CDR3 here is CASSTDIQETQYF. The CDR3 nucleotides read TGTGCCAGCAGTACGGACATCCAAGAGACCCAGTACTTC.

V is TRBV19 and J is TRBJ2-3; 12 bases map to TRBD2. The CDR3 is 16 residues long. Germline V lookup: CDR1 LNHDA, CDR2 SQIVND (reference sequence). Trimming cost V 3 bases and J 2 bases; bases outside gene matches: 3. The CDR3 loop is CASSILAGGNTDTQYF. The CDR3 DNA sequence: TGTGCCAGTAGTATCCTAGCGGGAGGGAACACAGATACGCAGTATTTT.

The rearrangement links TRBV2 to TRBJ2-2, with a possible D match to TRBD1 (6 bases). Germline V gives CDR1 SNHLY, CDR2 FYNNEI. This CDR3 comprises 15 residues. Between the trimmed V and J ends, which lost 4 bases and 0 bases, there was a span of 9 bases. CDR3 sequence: CASSVGQTNTGELFF. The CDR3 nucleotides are TGTGCCAGCAGTGTCGGACAGACGAACACCGGGGAGCTGTTTTTT.

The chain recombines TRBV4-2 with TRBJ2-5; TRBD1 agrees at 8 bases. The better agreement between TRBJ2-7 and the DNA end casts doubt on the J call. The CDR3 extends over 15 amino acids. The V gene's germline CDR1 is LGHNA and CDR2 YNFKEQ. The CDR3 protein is CASSQGGTGGREQYF. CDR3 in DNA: TGTGCCAGCAGCCAAGGTGGGACAGGAGGACGCGAGCAGTACTTC.

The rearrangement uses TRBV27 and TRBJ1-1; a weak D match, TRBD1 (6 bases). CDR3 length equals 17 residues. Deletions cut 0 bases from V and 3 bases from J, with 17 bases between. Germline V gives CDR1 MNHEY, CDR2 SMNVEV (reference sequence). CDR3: CASSLSGTRIGDTEAFF. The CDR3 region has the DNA TGTGCCAGCAGTTTATCGGGGACACGGATTGGGGACACTGAAGCTTTCTTT.

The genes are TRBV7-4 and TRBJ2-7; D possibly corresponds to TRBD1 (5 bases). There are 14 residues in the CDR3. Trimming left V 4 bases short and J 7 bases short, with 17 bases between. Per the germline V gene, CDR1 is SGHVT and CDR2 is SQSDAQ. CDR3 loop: CASSWTSPCGEQYF. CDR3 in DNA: TGTGCCAGCAGCTGGACATCTCCCTGTGGTGAGCAGTACTTC.

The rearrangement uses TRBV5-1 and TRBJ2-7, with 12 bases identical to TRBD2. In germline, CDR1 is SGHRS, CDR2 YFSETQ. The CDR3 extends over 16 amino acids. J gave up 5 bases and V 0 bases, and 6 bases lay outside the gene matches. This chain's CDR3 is CASSLGLAGVVDEQYF. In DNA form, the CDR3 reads TGCGCCAGCAGCTTGGGACTAGCGGGAGTGGTCGACGAGCAGTACTTC.

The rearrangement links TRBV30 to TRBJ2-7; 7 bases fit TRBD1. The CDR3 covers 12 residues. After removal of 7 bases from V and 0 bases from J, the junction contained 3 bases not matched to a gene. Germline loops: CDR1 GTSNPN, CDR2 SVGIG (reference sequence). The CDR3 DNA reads TGTGCCTCGGGACAGAACTCCTACGAGCAGTACTTC. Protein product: CASGQNSYEQYF.

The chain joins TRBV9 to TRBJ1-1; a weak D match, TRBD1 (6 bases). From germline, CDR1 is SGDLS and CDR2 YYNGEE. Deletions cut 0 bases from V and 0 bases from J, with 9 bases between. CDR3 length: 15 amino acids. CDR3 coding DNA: TGTGCCAGCAGCGTAGGGACAGTAATGAACACTGAAGCTTTCTTT. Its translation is CASSVGTVMNTEAFF. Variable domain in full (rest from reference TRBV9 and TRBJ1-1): DSGVTQTPKHLITATGQRVTLRCSPRSGDLSVYWYQQSLDQGLQFLIQYYNGEERAKGNILERFSAQQFPDLHSELNLSSLELGDSALYFCASSVGTVMNTEAFFGQGTRLTVV.

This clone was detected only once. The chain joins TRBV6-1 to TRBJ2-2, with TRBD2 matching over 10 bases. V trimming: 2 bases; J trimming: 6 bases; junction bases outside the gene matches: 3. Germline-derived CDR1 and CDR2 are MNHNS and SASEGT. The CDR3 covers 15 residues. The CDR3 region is CASSELAGVAGELFF. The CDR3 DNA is TGTGCCAGCAGTGAACTAGCGGGAGTAGCCGGGGAGCTGTTTTTT.

The CDR3 here is CASKTSANSYNEQFF. In DNA form, the CDR3 reads TGTGCCAGTAAAACTAGCGCCAACTCCTACAATGAGCAGTTCTTC. This chain links TRBV19 with TRBJ2-1, with 7 bases lining up with TRBD2. The germline gives CDR1 LNHDA, CDR2 SQIVND (reference sequence). After removal of 7 bases from V and 0 bases from J, the junction contained 6 bases not matched to a gene. The CDR3 contains 15 residues. The full variable domain, completed using reference TRBV19 and TRBJ2-1, is DGGITQSPKYLFRKEGQNVTLSCEQNLNHDAMYWYRQDPGQGLRLIYYSQIVNDFQKGDIAEGYSVSREKKESFPLTVTSAQKNPTAFYLCASKTSANSYNEQFFGPGTRLTVL.

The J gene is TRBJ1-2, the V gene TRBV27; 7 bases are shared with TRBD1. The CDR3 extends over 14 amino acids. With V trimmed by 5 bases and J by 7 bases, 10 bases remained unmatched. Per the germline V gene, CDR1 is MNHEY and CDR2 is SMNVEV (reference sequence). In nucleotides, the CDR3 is TGTGCCAGCAGTACGCGACAGGGAAGAGGTGGCTACACCTTC. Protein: CASSTRQGRGGYTF.

The DNA for the CDR3 is TGTGCCTGGAGTGAGGGTAGCGTCCAGACCAATGAGCAGTTCTTC. Amino acids: CAWSEGSVQTNEQFF. The chain recombines TRBV30 with TRBJ2-1; the D gene is possibly TRBD2 (5 bases). The CDR3 sequence is 15 residues long. The V end lost 1 base, the J end lost 6 bases, and 16 bases lay between the germline ends. Germline V gene lookup returns CDR1 GTSNPN and CDR2 SVGIG (reference sequence).

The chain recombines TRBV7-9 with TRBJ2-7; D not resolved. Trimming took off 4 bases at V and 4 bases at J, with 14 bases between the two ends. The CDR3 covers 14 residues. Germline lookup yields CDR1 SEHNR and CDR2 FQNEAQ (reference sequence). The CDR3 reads CASSSMAQAYEQYF. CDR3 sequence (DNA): TGTGCCAGCAGCTCCATGGCGCAGGCTTACGAGCAGTACTTC.

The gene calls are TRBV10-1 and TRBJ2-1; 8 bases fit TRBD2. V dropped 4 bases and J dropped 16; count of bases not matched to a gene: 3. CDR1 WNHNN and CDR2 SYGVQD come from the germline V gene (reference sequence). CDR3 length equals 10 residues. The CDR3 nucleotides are TGCGCCAGCAGTGTAGCGGGACATTTCTTC. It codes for CASSVAGHFF.

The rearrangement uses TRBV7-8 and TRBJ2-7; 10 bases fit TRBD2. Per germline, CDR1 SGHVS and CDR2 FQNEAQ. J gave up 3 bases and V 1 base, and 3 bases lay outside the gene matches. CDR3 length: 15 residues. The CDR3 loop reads CASSLVAGGSYEQYF. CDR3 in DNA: TGTGCCAGCAGCTTAGTAGCGGGAGGTAGCTACGAGCAGTACTTC. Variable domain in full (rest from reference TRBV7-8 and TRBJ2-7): GAGVSQSPRYKVAKRGQDVALRCDPISGHVSLFWYQQALGQGPEFLTYFQNEAQLDKSGLPSDRFFAERPEGSVSTLKIQRTQQEDSAVYLCASSLVAGGSYEQYFGPGTRLTVT.

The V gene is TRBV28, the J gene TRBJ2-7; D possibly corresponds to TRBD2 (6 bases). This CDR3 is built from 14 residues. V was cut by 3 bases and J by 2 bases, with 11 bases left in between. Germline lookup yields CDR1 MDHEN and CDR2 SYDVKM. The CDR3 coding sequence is TGTGCCAGCAGTTTTGGAGGGCCTGCCTACGAGCAGTACTTC. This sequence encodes CASSFGGPAYEQYF. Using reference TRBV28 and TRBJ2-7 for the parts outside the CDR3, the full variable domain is DVKVTQSSRYLVKRTGEKVFLECVQDMDHENMFWYRQDPGLGLRLIYFSYDVKMKEKGDIPEGYSVSREKKERFSLILESASTNQTSMYLCASSFGGPAYEQYFGPGTRLTVT.

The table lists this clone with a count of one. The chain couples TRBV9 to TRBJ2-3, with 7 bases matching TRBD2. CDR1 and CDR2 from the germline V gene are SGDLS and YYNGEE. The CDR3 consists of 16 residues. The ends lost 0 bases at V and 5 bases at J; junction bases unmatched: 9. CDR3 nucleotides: TGTGCCAGCAGCGTAGCGTCAGGGTGGGGGGGAGATACGCAGTATTTT. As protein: CASSVASGWGGDTQYF.